Listed below are T cell receptor beta chains from one sample, sequenced in a study of brain T cells in children with intractable seizures. Sequenced by immunoSEQ multiplex PCR; TCRdb stores in-frame clones only, minus some. In the table there are about 340,000 clones, 93% of which are singletons. The specimen comprised peripheral blood, sampled more than 4 months after surgery. These receptors all stem from a boy younger than two with tuberous sclerosis and intractable seizures. CDR3s include the opening cysteine and the closing phenylalanine or tryptophan. The D gene is left open where the match is weak. Where a row states a size, it is once, few, many or the class of an expanded clone; other rows omit it.

CASSPDRGNQPQHF | TGTGCCAGCTCTCCTGACCGGGGCAATCAGCCCCAGCATTTT | 14 | TRBJ1-5 | . | TRBV18 | .
CANSKRGLAPNEQFF | TGTGCCAACTCAAAGCGGGGACTAGCGCCCAATGAGCAGTTCTTC | 15 | TRBJ2-1 | once | TRBV5-3 | TRBD2
CASSSALGTSVYEQYF | TGTGCCAGCAGCTCAGCTCTCGGGACTAGCGTGTACGAGCAGTACTTC | 16 | TRBJ2-7 | once | TRBV7-2 | TRBD2
CASSPVLETQYF | TGTGCCAGCAGCCCCGTCCTGGAGACCCAGTACTTC | 12 | TRBJ2-5 | few | TRBV7-9 | .
CAWRGSGGSYEQYF | TGTGCCTGGAGGGGGAGCGGGGGCAGCTACGAGCAGTACTTC | 14 | TRBJ2-7 | . | TRBV30 | TRBD2
CASSLNFGSYEQYF | TGTGCCAGCAGCTTAAATTTCGGCTCCTACGAGCAGTACTTC | 14 | TRBJ2-7 | . | TRBV11-2 | .
CAWSGLDEQFF | TGTGCCTGGAGTGGGTTAGACGAGCAGTTCTTC | 11 | TRBJ2-1 | . | TRBV30 | .
CASSLSGRVNEQFF | TGTGCCAGCAGCCTTAGCGGGAGAGTCAATGAGCAGTTCTTC | 14 | TRBJ2-1 | . | TRBV7-2 | TRBD2
CASSQAPSGYNEQFF | TGTGCCAGCAGCCAGGCCCCTAGCGGATACAATGAGCAGTTCTTC | 15 | TRBJ2-1 | few | TRBV7-3 | TRBD2
CATSRGDGHYQPQHF | TGTGCCACCAGCAGAGGGGACGGACACTATCAGCCCCAGCATTTT | 15 | TRBJ1-5 | . | TRBV15 | .
CASSPGQGALGTEAFF | TGTGCCAGCTCACCTGGACAGGGGGCCCTTGGGACTGAAGCTTTCTTT | 16 | TRBJ1-1 | . | TRBV18 | TRBD1
CASSRLAGGLRSTDTQYF | TGTGCCAGCAGCCGATTAGCGGGGGGCTTACGTAGCACAGATACGCAGTATTTT | 18 | TRBJ2-3 | . | TRBV7-3 | TRBD2
CASSLGTLVTYEQYF | TGCGCCAGCAGCTTGGGTACACTAGTAACCTACGAGCAGTACTTC | 15 | TRBJ2-7 | . | TRBV5-1 | .
CASSQRVPGQGAYNEQFF | TGTGCCAGCAGCCAAAGGGTTCCGGGACAGGGAGCGTACAATGAGCAGTTCTTC | 18 | TRBJ2-1 | . | TRBV3-1/TRBV3-2 | TRBD1
CASSLQGGYTF | TGTGCCAGCAGCTTACAGGGTGGCTACACCTTC | 11 | TRBJ1-2 | . | TRBV5-6 | .
CASSLVVSKNTEAFF | TGTGCCAGCAGCTTAGTAGTCAGCAAGAACACTGAAGCTTTCTTT | 15 | TRBJ1-1 | . | TRBV7-2 | .
CAWDSQGAGTEAFF | TGTGCCTGGGACTCCCAGGGGGCAGGCACTGAAGCTTTCTTT | 14 | TRBJ1-1 | once | TRBV30 | TRBD1
CASSFPGQGGTDTQYF | TGTGCCAGCAGTTTTCCGGGACAGGGAGGAACAGATACGCAGTATTTT | 16 | TRBJ2-3 | . | TRBV6-5 | TRBD1
CASSESGPPAEQYF | TGCGCCAGCAGTGAGTCGGGCCCTCCGGCCGAGCAGTACTTC | 14 | TRBJ2-7 | . | TRBV10-1 | .
CASSQDILTDEKLFF | TGTGCCAGCAGCCAAGATATACTAACCGACGAAAAACTGTTTTTT | 15 | TRBJ1-4 | . | TRBV3-1/TRBV3-2 | .
CASSYDRGSYEKLFF | TGTGCCAGCAGTTACGACAGGGGTTCCTATGAAAAACTGTTTTTT | 15 | TRBJ1-4 | . | TRBV6-2/TRBV6-3 | TRBD1
CASTADTGELFF | TGTGCCAGTACGGCGGACACCGGGGAGCTGTTTTTT | 12 | TRBJ2-2 | . | TRBV19 | .
CASSLGGIRPYEQYF | TGTGCCAGCAGTTTAGGGGGTATACGACCCTACGAGCAGTACTTC | 15 | TRBJ2-7 | . | TRBV27 | .
CATSEGTGVGQFF | TGTGCCACCAGTGAGGGGACGGGGGTTGGGCAGTTCTTC | 13 | TRBJ2-1 | . | TRBV24-1 | .
CASSQGKTQYF | TGTGCCAGCAGCCAAGGAAAGACCCAGTACTTC | 11 | TRBJ2-5 | . | TRBV3-1/TRBV3-2 | .
CASSHSGAQAYEQYF | TGTGCCAGCAGTCATAGCGGGGCTCAAGCCTACGAGCAGTACTTC | 15 | TRBJ2-7 | . | TRBV6-1 | TRBD2
CAWSEVASSYNEQFF | TGTGCCTGGAGTGAGGTAGCAAGTTCCTACAATGAGCAGTTCTTC | 15 | TRBJ2-1 | . | TRBV30 | .
CASSSAGGGATGELFF | TGCGCCAGCAGCTCGGCGGGAGGAGGGGCCACCGGGGAGCTGTTTTTT | 16 | TRBJ2-2 | few | TRBV5-1 | TRBD2
CASSLRGRMYNEQFF | TGTGCCAGCAGCTTGAGGGGGCGGATGTACAATGAGCAGTTCTTC | 15 | TRBJ2-1 | . | TRBV6-5 | TRBD1
CATGQNYGYTF | TGTGCCACCGGACAAAACTATGGCTACACCTTC | 11 | TRBJ1-2 | . | TRBV10-3 | .
CASRRRENTGELFF | TGTGCCAGCAGAAGAAGGGAGAACACCGGGGAGCTGTTTTTT | 14 | TRBJ2-2 | . | TRBV6-5 | .
CASSFGTSGRARTDTQYF | TGTGCCAGCAGCTTCGGGACTAGCGGGAGGGCCAGGACAGATACGCAGTATTTT | 18 | TRBJ2-3 | . | TRBV7-3 | TRBD2
CAISPGHFTNYGYTF | TGTGCCATCAGTCCGGGACATTTCACCAACTATGGCTACACCTTC | 15 | TRBJ1-2 | . | TRBV10-3 | .
CASVTGDGNQPQHF | TGTGCTAGTGTTACAGGGGACGGCAATCAGCCCCAGCATTTT | 14 | TRBJ1-5 | . | TRBV12-5 | TRBD1
CASSPPGLNTEAFF | TGTGCCAGCAGTCCACCCGGGCTAAACACTGAAGCTTTCTTT | 14 | TRBJ1-1 | once | TRBV6-5 | .
CASSPGYSPEAQYF | TGTGCCAGCAGCCCGGGTTACAGTCCTGAGGCCCAGTACTTC | 14 | TRBJ2-5 | . | TRBV7-9 | .
CASSVQGLSYNEQFF | TGTGCCAGTAGTGTACAGGGCCTCTCCTACAATGAGCAGTTCTTC | 15 | TRBJ2-1 | . | TRBV19 | .
CASSLSGEYGQPQHF | TGTGCCAGCAGCTTAAGTGGAGAGTACGGTCAGCCCCAGCATTTT | 15 | TRBJ1-5 | . | TRBV7-3 | .
CASRILAGESNEQFF | TGCGCCAGCAGGATACTAGCGGGCGAATCCAATGAGCAGTTCTTC | 15 | TRBJ2-1 | . | TRBV5-1 | TRBD2
CASSFGGFGLNYEQYF | TGTGCCAGCAGCTTTGGGGGGTTCGGGTTAAACTACGAGCAGTACTTC | 16 | TRBJ2-7 | . | TRBV5-6 | .
CASSQGDTEAFF | TGTGCCAGCAGCCAGGGGGACACTGAAGCTTTCTTT | 12 | TRBJ1-1 | once | TRBV5-6 | TRBD1
CASSARRTHTDTQYF | TGTGCCAGCAGCGCACGGAGGACCCACACAGATACGCAGTATTTT | 15 | TRBJ2-3 | . | TRBV7-8 | .
CASSITGTGDYEQYF | TGTGCCAGTAGTATCACCGGGACAGGGGACTACGAGCAGTACTTC | 15 | TRBJ2-7 | . | TRBV19 | TRBD1
CASSFPSTGEQFF | TGTGCCAGCAGTTTCCCTTCAACAGGGGAGCAGTTCTTC | 13 | TRBJ2-1 | . | TRBV12-3/TRBV12-4 | .
CASSEWGGTEAFF | TGTGCCAGCAGTGAATGGGGGGGCACTGAAGCTTTCTTT | 13 | TRBJ1-1 | . | TRBV25-1 | .
CASSPLPGWEQYF | TGTGCCAGCAGCCCCCTCCCGGGTTGGGAGCAGTACTTC | 13 | TRBJ2-7 | . | TRBV7-3 | .
CASRKGENTEAFF | TGTGCCAGCAGGAAAGGGGAGAACACTGAAGCTTTCTTT | 13 | TRBJ1-1 | . | TRBV6-5 | .
CASSEGTSGRGELFF | TGTGCCAGCAGTGAGGGGACTAGCGGGAGGGGGGAGCTGTTTTTT | 15 | TRBJ2-2 | once | TRBV25-1 | TRBD2
CASSGGQVGTEAFF | TGTGCCAGCTCCGGGGGGCAGGTAGGAACTGAAGCTTTCTTT | 14 | TRBJ1-1 | few | TRBV28 | .
CASSLDRTTNEKLFF | TGTGCCAGCAGCCTGGACAGGACAACTAATGAAAAACTGTTTTTT | 15 | TRBJ1-4 | . | TRBV5-5 | TRBD1
CASSQVLAGGLDTQYF | TGCGCCAGCAGCCAAGTGTTAGCGGGGGGGCTAGATACGCAGTATTTT | 16 | TRBJ2-3 | . | TRBV4-1 | TRBD2
CASSLQGAFSYEQYF | TGTGCCAGCAGCTTACAGGGGGCCTTCTCCTACGAGCAGTACTTC | 15 | TRBJ2-7 | . | TRBV5-6 | TRBD1